These 3 T cell receptor beta chains were all obtained from the same sample, sequenced in a study of blood T cell repertoires in COVID-19. Using immunoSEQ multiplex PCR, the repertoire was profiled, and TCRdb retains in-frame clones only, with some absent. The sample yields over 100,000 clones, roughly 90% seen once. The specimen was peripheral blood. The receptors here all came from a man between 60 and 70 years old with COVID-19, enrolled during active disease.

About this clone itself: Germline and junction disagree at one end, which may indicate a read error. The J gene is TRBJ2-3, the V gene TRBV12-3 or TRBV12-4; TRBD1 is a possible D gene (6 bases). This CDR3 region has 12 residues. As DNA, the CDR3 is TGTGCCAGCAGTACACGGACAGAGACGCAGTATTTT. It specifies CASSTRTETQYF.

This clone was seen just once. CDR3 sequence: CASSLARTGRLFF. CDR3 sequence (DNA): TGTGCCAGCAGTTTAGCTAGGACAGGGCGGCTGTTTTTT. This chain connects TRBV12-3 or TRBV12-4 to TRBJ2-2, with TRBD1 matching over 8 bases. The trim removed 0 bases at V and 13 bases at J, leaving 4 bases unmatched. This CDR3 is 13 amino acids long.

This clone was observed once. This sequence joins TRBV6-2 or TRBV6-3 and TRBJ1-2; D ambiguous. Trimming removed 0 bases from V and 5 bases from J, with 19 bases in between. The CDR3 covers 17 residues. Germline V lookup: CDR1 MNHEY, CDR2 SVGEGT. The DNA for the CDR3 is TGTGCCAGCAGTTACTCGAATAGCCAGCTCGGTTTTTATGGCTACACCTTC. It yields the protein CASSYSNSQLGFYGYTF.